This T cell receptor beta chain was sequenced for a study of shared clonotypes between healthy human individuals. At the level of the study: Participating donors consisted of two women and a few men aged 18 to 49.

Running of the assay took place at deep level. Method: immunoSEQ multiplex PCR; TCRdb's copy keeps in-frame clones and lacks some. The sample records about 510,000 clones, 70% to 80% being singletons. Between the trimmed V and J ends, which lost 6 bases and 5 bases, there was a span of 7 bases. Germline-derived CDR1 and CDR2 are MDHEN and SYDVKM. The CDR3 runs 11 residues. Genomic DNA, for the unsorted samples, came from about 90 million PBMCs. The V call is TRBV28, the J call TRBJ1-2, with unresolved D. This clonotype originated in a woman in her 40s in good health. Some clones in this sample may be carry-over from other donors' samples. The specimen was PBMCs. The CDR3 sequence: CASRVEYGYTF. The CDR3 DNA follows: TGTGCCAGCAGGGTTGAGTATGGCTACACCTTC.